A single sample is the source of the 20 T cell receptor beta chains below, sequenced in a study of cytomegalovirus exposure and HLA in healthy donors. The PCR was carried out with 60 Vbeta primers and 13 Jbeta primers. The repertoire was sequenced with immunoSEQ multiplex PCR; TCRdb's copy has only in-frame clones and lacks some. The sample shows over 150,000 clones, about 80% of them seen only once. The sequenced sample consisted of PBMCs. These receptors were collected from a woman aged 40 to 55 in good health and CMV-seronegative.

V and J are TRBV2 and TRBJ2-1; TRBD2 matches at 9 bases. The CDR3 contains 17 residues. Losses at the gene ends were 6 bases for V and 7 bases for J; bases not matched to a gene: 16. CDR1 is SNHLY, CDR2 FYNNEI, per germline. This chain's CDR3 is CASSPGLAGAGTNEQFF. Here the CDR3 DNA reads TGTGCCAGCAGCCCCGGGTTAGCGGGAGCGGGGACAAATGAGCAGTTCTTC.

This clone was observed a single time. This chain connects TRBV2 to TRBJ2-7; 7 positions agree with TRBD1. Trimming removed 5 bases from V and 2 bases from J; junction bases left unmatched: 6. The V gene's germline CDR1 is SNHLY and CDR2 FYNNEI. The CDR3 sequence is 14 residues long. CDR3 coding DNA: TGTGCCAGCAGTAACTTCGGACAGGCCTACGAGCAGTACTTC. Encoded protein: CASSNFGQAYEQYF.

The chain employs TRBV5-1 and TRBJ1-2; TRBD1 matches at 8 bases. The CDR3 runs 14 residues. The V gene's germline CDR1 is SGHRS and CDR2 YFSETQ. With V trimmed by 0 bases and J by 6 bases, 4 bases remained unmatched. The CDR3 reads CASSLDSGGDGYTF. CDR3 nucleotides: TGCGCCAGCAGCTTGGATTCAGGGGGCGATGGCTACACCTTC. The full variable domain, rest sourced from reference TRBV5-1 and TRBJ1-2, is KAGVTQTPRYLIKTRGQQVTLSCSPISGHRSVSWYQQTPGQGLQFLFEYFSETQRNKGNFPGRFSGRQFSNSRSEMNVSTLELGDSALYLCASSLDSGGDGYTFGSGTRLTVV.

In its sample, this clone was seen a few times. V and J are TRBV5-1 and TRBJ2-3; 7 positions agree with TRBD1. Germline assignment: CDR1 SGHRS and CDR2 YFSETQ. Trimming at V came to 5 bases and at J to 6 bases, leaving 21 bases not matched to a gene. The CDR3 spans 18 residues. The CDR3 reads CASRFLYPTGNVGDTQYF. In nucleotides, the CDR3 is TGCGCCAGCAGGTTCTTGTACCCGACAGGGAATGTGGGGGATACGCAGTATTTT.

CDR3 DNA: TGTGCCTGGAGTGCCCCGGATACGCAGTATTTT. Translated: CAWSAPDTQYF. This chain joins TRBV30 and TRBJ2-3, with unresolved D. The CDR3 has 11 residues. Germline V lookup: CDR1 GTSNPN, CDR2 SVGIG (reference sequence). V dropped 1 base and J dropped 6 bases, with 5 bases sitting between them.

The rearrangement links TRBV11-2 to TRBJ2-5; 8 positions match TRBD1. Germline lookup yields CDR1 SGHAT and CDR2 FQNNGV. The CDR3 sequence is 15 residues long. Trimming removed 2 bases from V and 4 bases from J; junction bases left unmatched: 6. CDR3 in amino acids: CASSLSRGPVETQYF. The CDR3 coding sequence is TGTGCCAGCAGCTTATCCAGGGGGCCGGTAGAGACCCAGTACTTC. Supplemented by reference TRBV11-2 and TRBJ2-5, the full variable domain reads EAGVAQSPRYKIIEKRQSVAFWCNPISGHATLYWYQQILGQGPKLLIQFQNNGVVDDSQLPKDRFSAERLKGVDSTLKIQPAKLEDSAVYLCASSLSRGPVETQYFGPGTRLLVL.

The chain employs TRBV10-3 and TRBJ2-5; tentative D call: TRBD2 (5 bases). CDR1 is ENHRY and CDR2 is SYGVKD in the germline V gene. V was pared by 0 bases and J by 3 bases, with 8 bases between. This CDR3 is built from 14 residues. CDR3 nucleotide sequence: TGTGCCATCAGTGAGTCGACCGGGAAAGAGACCCAGTACTTC. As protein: CAISESTGKETQYF.

In nucleotides, the CDR3 is TGTGCCAGCAGTGAAGTACAGGGTGAAGGCTACACCTTC. This sequence encodes CASSEVQGEGYTF. The chain recombines TRBV6-1 with TRBJ1-2; a possible D gene is TRBD1 (6 bases). V gave up 1 base and J gave up 8 bases, with 11 bases separating them. The CDR3 has 13 amino acids. The germline gives CDR1 MNHNS, CDR2 SASEGT.

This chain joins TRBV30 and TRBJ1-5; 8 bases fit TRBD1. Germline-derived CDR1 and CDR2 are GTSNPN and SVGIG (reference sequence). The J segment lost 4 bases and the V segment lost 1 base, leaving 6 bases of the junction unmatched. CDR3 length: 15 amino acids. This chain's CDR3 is CAWSAKTGANQPQHF. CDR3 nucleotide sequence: TGTGCCTGGAGTGCCAAGACAGGGGCTAATCAGCCCCAGCATTTT.

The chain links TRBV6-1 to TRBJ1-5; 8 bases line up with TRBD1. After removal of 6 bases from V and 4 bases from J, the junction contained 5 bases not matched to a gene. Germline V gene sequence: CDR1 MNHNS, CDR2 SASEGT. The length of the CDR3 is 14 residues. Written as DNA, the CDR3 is TGTGCCAGCAGAGCGGACAGGGCGAATCAGCCCCAGCATTTT. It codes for CASRADRANQPQHF.

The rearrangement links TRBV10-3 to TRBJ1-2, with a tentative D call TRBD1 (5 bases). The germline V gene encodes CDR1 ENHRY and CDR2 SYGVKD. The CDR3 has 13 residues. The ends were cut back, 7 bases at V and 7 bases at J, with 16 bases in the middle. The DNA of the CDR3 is TGTGCCATCACGGCAGATTGGGGGGGTGGCTACACCTTC. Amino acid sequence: CAITADWGGGYTF.

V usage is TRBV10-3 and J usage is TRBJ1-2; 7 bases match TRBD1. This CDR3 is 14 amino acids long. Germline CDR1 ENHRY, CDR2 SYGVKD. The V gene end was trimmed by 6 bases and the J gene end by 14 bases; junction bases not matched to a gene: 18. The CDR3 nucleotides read TGTGCCATCAGAACGGGACAGTCCCCCGGTTTCTTTACCTTC. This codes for CAIRTGQSPGFFTF.

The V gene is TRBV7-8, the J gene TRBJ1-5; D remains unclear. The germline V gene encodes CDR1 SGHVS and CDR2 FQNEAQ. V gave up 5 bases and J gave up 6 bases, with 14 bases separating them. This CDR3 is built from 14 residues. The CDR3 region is CASSPSGAPQPQHF. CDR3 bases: TGTGCCAGCAGCCCCAGCGGTGCCCCTCAGCCCCAGCATTTT.

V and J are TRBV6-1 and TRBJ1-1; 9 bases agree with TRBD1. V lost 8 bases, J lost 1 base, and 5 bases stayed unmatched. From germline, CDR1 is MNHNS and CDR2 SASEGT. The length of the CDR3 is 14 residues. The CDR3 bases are TGTGCCAGCGACAGGGGGTTTTCGAACACTGAAGCTTTCTTT. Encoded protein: CASDRGFSNTEAFF.

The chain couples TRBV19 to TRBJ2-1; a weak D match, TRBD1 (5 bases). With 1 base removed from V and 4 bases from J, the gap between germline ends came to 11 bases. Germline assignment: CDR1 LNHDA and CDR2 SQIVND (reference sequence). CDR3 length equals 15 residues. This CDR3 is CASSIGAGSYNEQFF. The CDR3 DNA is TGTGCCAGTAGTATAGGGGCAGGGTCTTACAATGAGCAGTTCTTC.

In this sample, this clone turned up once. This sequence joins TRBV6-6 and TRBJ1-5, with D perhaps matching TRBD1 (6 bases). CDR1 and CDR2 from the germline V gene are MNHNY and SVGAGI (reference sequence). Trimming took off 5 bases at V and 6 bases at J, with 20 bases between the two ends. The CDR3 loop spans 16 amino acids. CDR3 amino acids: CASSIRSGEGGQPQHF. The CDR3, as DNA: TGTGCCAGCAGTATTCGTTCAGGGGAAGGAGGTCAGCCCCAGCATTTT.

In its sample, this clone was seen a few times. The CDR3 nucleotides are TGTGCCAGCAGCTTAGTAGGGGACAGGGTCGAGCAGTACTTC. Protein product: CASSLVGDRVEQYF. The chain employs TRBV7-8 and TRBJ2-7; 9 bases fit TRBD1. The CDR3 runs to 14 residues. J was trimmed by 6 bases and V by 1 base; bases with no gene match: 4. Germline V gives CDR1 SGHVS, CDR2 FQNEAQ.

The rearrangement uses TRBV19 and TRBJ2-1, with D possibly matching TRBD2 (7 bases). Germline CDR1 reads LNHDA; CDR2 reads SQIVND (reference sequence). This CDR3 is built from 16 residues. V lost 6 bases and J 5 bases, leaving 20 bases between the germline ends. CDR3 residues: CASSSMGGADNNEQFF. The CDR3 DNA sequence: TGTGCCAGTAGCTCGATGGGGGGGGCGGACAACAATGAGCAGTTCTTC.

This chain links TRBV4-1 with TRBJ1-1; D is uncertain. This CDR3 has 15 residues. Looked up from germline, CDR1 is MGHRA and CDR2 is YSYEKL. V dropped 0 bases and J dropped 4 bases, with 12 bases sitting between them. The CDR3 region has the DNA TGCGCCAGCAGCCAAGAGCGGTTCCGGGTCACTGAAGCTTTCTTT. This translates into CASSQERFRVTEAFF.

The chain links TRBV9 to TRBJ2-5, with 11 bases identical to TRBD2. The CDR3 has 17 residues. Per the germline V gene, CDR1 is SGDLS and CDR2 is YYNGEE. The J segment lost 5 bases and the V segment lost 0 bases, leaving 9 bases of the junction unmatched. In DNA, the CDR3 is TGTGCCAGCAGCGTAGGGGTAGCGGGGGGGCCGGGTGAGACCCAGTACTTC. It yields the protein CASSVGVAGGPGETQYF.